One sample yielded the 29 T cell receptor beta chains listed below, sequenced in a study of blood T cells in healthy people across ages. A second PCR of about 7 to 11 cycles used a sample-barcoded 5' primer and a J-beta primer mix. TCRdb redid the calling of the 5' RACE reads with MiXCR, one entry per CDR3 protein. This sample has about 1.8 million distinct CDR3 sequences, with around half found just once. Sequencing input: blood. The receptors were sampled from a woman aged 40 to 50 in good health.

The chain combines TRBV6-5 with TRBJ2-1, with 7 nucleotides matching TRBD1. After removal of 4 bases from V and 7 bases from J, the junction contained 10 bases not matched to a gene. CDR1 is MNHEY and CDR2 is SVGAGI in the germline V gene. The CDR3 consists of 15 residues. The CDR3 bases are TGTGCCAGCAGTTTAACTCCGGGACAGACAAATGAGCAGTTCTTC. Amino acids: CASSLTPGQTNEQFF.

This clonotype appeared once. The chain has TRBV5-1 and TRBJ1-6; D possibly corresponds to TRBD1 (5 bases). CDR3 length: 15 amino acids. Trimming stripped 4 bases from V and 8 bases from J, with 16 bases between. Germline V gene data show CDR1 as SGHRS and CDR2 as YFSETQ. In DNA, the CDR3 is TGCGCCAGCAGCAGGACAACGACGGGTGATTCACCCCTCCACTTT. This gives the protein CASSRTTTGDSPLHF.

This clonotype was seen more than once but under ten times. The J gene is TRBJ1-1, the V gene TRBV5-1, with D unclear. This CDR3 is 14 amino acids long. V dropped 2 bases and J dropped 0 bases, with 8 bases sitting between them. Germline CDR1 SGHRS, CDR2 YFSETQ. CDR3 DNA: TGCGCCAGCAGCTTTACAGTGTTGAACACTGAAGCTTTCTTT. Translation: CASSFTVLNTEAFF.

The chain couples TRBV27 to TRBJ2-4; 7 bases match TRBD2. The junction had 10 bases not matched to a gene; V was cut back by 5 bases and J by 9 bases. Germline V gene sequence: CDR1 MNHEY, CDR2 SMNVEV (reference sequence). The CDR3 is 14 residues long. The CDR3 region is CASSTTRLAPIQYF. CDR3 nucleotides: TGTGCCAGCAGTACAACCAGACTAGCTCCCATTCAGTACTTC.

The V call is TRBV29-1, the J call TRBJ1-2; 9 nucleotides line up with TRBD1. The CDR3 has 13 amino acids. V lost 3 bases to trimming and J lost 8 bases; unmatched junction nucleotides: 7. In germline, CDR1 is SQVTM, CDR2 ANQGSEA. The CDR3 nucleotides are TGCAGCGTTGATAGGGGACAGGGACGCGGCTACACCTTC. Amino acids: CSVDRGQGRGYTF.

The CDR3 nucleotides are TGCGCCAGCAGCCAAGTTGCTTTCTTCTCCTACGAGCAGTACTTC. Translation: CASSQVAFFSYEQYF. The chain combines TRBV4-1 with TRBJ2-7; D remains unclear. V gave up 1 base and J gave up 0 bases, with 10 bases separating them. CDR1 is MGHRA and CDR2 is YSYEKL in the germline V gene. This CDR3 comprises 15 residues.

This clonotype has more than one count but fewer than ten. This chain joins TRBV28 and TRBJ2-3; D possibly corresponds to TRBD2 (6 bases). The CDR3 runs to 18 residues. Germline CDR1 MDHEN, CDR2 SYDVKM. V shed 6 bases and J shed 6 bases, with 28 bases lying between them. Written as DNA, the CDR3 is TGTGCCAGCAGCTATTACGGAGGGACTGTTAAGATATTGGATACGCAGTATTTT. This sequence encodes CASSYYGGTVKILDTQYF.

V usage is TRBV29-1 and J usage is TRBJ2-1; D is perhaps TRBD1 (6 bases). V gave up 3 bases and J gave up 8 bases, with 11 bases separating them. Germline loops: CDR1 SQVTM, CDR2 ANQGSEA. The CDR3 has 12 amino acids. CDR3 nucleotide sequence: TGCAGCGTTGATTCAGGGGTCCATGAGCAGTTCTTC. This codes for CSVDSGVHEQFF.

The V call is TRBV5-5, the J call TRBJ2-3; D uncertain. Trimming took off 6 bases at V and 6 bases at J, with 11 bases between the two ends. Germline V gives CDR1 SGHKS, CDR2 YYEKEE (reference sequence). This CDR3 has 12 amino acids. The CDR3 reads CASTLLMDTQYF. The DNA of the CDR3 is TGTGCCAGCACCCTCCTGATGGATACGCAGTATTTT.

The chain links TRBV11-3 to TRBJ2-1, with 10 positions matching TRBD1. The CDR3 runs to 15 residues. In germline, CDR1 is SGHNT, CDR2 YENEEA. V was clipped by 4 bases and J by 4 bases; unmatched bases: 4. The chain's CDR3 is CASSSGQGQYNEQFF. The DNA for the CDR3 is TGTGCCAGCAGCTCGGGACAGGGGCAATACAATGAGCAGTTCTTC. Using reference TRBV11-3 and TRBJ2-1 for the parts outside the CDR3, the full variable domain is EAGVVQSPRYKIIEKKQPVAFWCNPISGHNTLYWYLQNLGQGPELLIRYENEEAVDDSQLPKDRFSAERLKGVDSTLKIQPAELGDSAVYLCASSSGQGQYNEQFFGPGTRLTVL.

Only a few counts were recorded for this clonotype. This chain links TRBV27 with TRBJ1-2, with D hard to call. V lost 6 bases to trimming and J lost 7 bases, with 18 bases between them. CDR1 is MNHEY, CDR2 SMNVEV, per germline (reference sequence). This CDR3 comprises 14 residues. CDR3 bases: TGTGCCAGCAGCCTCGGGTCTGGAGGGTCTGGCTACACCTTC. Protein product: CASSLGSGGSGYTF.

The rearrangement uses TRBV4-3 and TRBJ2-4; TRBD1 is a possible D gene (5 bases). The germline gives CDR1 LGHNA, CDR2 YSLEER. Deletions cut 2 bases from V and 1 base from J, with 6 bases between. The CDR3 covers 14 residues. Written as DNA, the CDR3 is TGCGCCAGCAGCCAAAACAGGGCCAAAAACATTCAGTACTTC. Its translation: CASSQNRAKNIQYF.

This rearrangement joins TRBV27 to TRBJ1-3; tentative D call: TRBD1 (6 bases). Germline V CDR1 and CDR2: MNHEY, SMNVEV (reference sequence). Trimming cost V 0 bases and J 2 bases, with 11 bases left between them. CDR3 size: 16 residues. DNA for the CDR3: TGTGCCAGCAGTTTATCCGGACAGTTCGCTGGAAACACCATATATTTT. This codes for CASSLSGQFAGNTIYF.

The CDR3 region is CATSDSTSGKSTDTQYF. DNA of the CDR3: TGTGCCACCAGTGATTCGACTAGCGGGAAGAGCACAGATACGCAGTATTTT. V is TRBV24-1 and J is TRBJ2-3, with TRBD2 identical over 11 bases. The CDR3 is 17 residues long. Trimming cost V 2 bases and J 0 bases; bases outside gene matches: 3. Germline V gene lookup returns CDR1 KGHDR and CDR2 SFDVKD.

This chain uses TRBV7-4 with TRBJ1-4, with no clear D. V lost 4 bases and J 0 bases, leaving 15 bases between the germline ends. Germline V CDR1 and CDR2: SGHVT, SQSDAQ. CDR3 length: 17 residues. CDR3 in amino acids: CASSWRRDRPTNEKLFF. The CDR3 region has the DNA TGTGCCAGCAGCTGGCGTCGGGATCGTCCAACTAATGAAAAACTGTTTTTT. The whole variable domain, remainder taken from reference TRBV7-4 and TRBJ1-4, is GAGVSQSPRYKVAKRGRDVALRCDSISGHVTLYWYRQTLGQGSEVLTYSQSDAQRDKSGRPSGRFSAERPERSVSTLKIQRTEQGDSAVYLCASSWRRDRPTNEKLFFGSGTQLSVL.

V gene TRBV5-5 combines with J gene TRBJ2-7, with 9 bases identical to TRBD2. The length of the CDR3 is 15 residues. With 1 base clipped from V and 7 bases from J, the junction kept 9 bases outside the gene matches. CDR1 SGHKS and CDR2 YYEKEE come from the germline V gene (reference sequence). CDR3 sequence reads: CASSLIAGALREQYF. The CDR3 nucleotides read TGTGCCAGCAGCTTGATAGCGGGGGCCCTAAGGGAGCAGTACTTC.

The CDR3: CASSQSGRAFTDTQYF. As DNA, the CDR3 is TGCGCCAGCAGCCAGAGCGGCAGGGCGTTCACAGATACGCAGTATTTT. The chain combines TRBV5-1 with TRBJ2-3, with D perhaps given as TRBD1 or TRBD2 (5 bases each). The CDR3 has 16 residues. The V end was cut by 4 bases, the J end by 2 bases, with 17 bases between. Germline V gives CDR1 SGHRS, CDR2 YFSETQ.

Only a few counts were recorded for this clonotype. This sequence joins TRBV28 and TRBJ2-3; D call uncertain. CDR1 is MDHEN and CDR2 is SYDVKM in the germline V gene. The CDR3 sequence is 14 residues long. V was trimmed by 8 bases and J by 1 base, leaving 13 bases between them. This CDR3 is CASGWGWGTDTQYF. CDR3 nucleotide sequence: TGTGCCAGCGGGTGGGGATGGGGCACAGATACGCAGTATTTT.

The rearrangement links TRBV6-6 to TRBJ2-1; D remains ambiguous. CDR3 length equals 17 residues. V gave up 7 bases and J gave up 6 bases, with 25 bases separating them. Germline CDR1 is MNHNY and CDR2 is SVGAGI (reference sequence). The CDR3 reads CASNFDISWGTFNEQFF. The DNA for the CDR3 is TGTGCCAGCAATTTCGACATTAGCTGGGGAACGTTCAATGAGCAGTTCTTC.

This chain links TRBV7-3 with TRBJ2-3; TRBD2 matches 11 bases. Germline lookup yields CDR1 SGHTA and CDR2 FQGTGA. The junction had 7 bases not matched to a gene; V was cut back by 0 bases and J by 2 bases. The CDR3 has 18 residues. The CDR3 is CASSLTSASGGYTDTQYF. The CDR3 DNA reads TGTGCCAGCAGCTTAACATCGGCTAGCGGGGGGTACACAGATACGCAGTATTTT.

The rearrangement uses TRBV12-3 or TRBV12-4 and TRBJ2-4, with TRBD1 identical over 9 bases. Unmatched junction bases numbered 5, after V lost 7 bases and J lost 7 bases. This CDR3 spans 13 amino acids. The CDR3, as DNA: TGTGCCAGCAAAAGGGACAGGGAGAACATTCAGTACTTC. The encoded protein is CASKRDRENIQYF.

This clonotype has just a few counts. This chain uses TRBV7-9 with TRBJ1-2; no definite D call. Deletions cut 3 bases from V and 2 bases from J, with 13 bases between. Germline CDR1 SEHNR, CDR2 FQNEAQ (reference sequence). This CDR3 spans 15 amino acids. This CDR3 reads CASSFALGGNYGYTF. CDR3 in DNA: TGTGCCAGCAGCTTCGCGTTGGGCGGGAACTATGGCTACACCTTC.

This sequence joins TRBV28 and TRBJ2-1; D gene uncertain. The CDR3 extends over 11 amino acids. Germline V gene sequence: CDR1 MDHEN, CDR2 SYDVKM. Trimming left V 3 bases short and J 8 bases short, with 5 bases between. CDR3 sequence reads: CASSFRHEQFF. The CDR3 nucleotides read TGTGCCAGCAGTTTCCGCCATGAGCAGTTCTTC.

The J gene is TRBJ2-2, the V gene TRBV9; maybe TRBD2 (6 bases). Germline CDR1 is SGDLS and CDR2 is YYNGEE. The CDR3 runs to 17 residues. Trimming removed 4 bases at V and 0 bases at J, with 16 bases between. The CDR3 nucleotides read TGTGCCAGCAGCCCCCATGGAGCGGGCTCGAACACCGGGGAGCTGTTTTTT. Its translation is CASSPHGAGSNTGELFF.

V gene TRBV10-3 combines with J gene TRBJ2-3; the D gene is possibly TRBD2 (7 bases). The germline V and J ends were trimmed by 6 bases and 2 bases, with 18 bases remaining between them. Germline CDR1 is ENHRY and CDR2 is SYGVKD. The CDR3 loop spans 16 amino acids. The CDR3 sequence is CAISRGAVKSTDTQYF. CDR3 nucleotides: TGTGCCATCAGCCGGGGGGCCGTGAAGTCCACAGATACGCAGTATTTT.

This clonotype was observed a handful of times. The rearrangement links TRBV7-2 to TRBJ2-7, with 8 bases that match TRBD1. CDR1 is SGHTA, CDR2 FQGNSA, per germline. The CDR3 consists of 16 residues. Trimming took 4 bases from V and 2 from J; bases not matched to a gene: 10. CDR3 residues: CASSSTDRVIPYEQYF. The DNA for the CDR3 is TGTGCCAGCAGCTCTACGGACAGGGTGATTCCCTACGAGCAGTACTTC.

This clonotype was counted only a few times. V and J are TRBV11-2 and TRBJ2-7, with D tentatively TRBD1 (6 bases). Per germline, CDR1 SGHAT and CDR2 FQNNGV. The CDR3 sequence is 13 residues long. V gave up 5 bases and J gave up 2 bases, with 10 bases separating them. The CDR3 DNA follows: TGTGCCAGCAGCATGGACAGTGCCTACGAGCAGTACTTC. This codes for CASSMDSAYEQYF.

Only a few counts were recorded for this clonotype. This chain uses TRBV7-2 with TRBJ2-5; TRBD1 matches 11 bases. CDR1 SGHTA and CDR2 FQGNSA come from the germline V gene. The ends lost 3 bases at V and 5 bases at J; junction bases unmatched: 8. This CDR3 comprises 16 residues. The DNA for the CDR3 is TGTGCCAGCAGCTTTAAGCGCGGGACAGGGGGGGAGACCCAGTACTTC. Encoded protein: CASSFKRGTGGETQYF.

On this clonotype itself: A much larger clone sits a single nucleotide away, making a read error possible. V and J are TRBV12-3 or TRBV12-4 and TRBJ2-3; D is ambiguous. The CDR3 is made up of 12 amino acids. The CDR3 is CAGSAPVFAQYF. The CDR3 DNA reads TGTGCCGGCAGTGCCCCTGTATTTGCGCAGTATTTT.